These 22 T cell receptor beta chains originate from one sample sequenced in a study of cytomegalovirus exposure and HLA in healthy donors. PCR involved 60 Vbeta and 13 Jbeta primers. Profiled with immunoSEQ multiplex PCR; TCRdb holds only in-frame clones, not every one. The sample has roughly 190,000 clones; more than 65% are singletons. Sequencing used PBMCs. The receptors stem from a woman aged 30 to 39 in good health and CMV-seronegative.

This clone was found a few times. The chain combines TRBV5-1 with TRBJ2-4, with 10 positions matching TRBD2. Germline V gene data show CDR1 as SGHRS and CDR2 as YFSETQ. V lost 4 bases to trimming and J lost 5 bases; unmatched junction nucleotides: 3. There are 14 residues in the CDR3. This chain's CDR3 is CASSIAGGQNIQYF. CDR3 DNA: TGCGCCAGCAGCATAGCGGGGGGACAAAACATTCAGTACTTC.

V gene TRBV4-3 combines with J gene TRBJ2-5; perhaps TRBD1 as D (5 bases). The CDR3 totals 18 residues. V shed 0 bases and J shed 1 base, with 18 bases lying between them. Germline CDR1 reads LGHNA; CDR2 reads YSLEER. The CDR3 DNA reads as TGCGCCAGCAGCCAAGATGGGGTCAGGGTCTCATTCCAAGAGACCCAGTACTTC. This translates into CASSQDGVRVSFQETQYF.

This rearrangement joins TRBV6-6 to TRBJ2-7, with D maybe TRBD2 (6 bases). The CDR3 has 13 residues. Per the germline V gene, CDR1 is MNHNY and CDR2 is SVGAGI (reference sequence). Trimming left V 6 bases short and J 4 bases short, with 13 bases between. The CDR3 coding sequence is TGTGCCAGCAGCCAAGGACTACTATACGAGCAGTACTTC. Translating it yields CASSQGLLYEQYF.

V usage is TRBV4-3 and J usage is TRBJ2-5; 9 bases line up with TRBD1. The CDR3 length is 14 residues. From germline, CDR1 is LGHNA and CDR2 YSLEER. Unmatched junction bases numbered 5, after V lost 4 bases and J lost 5 bases. The CDR3 reads CASSPSDRGETQYF. Written as DNA, the CDR3 is TGCGCCAGCAGCCCTTCGGACAGGGGTGAGACCCAGTACTTC.

V and J are TRBV9 and TRBJ2-2; 15 nucleotides align to TRBD2. J was trimmed by 7 bases and V by 3 bases; bases with no gene match: 4. The CDR3 runs 16 residues. Germline assignment: CDR1 SGDLS and CDR2 YYNGEE. The DNA of the CDR3 is TGTGCCAGCAGCGCGGGACTAGCGGGGGGAGGCGGGGAGCTGTTTTTT. Translating gives CASSAGLAGGGGELFF.

The CDR3 loop is CASSYGRLAYEQYF. The CDR3 DNA follows: TGTGCCAGCAGTTATGGGCGCTTGGCCTACGAGCAGTACTTC. This chain uses TRBV6-5 with TRBJ2-7; D remains unclear. The germline V gene encodes CDR1 MNHEY and CDR2 SVGAGI. V lost 3 bases and J lost 2, with 11 bases in between. CDR3 length: 14 amino acids.

The chain couples TRBV21-1 to TRBJ1-1; the table's D call, TRBD1, was not checked against the DNA. TRBV21-1 is classified as a pseudogene. The CDR3 length is 19 residues. This chain's CDR3 is CASSNCRDREGISNTEAFF. Written as DNA, the CDR3 is TGTGCCAGCAGCAATTGCAGGGACAGGGAGGGGATTTCGAACACTGAAGCTTTCTTT.

V usage is TRBV11-2 and J usage is TRBJ1-1; D remains unclear. Trimming cost V 2 bases and J 1 base, with 11 bases left between them. This CDR3 spans 15 amino acids. CDR1 SGHAT and CDR2 FQNNGV come from the germline V gene. The CDR3 here is CASSLKWAGNTEAFF. CDR3 DNA sequence: TGTGCCAGCAGCTTAAAATGGGCGGGGAACACTGAAGCTTTCTTT.

This clone occurred a few times. The chain is built from TRBV2 and TRBJ1-1; D might be TRBD1 (6 bases). This CDR3 spans 15 amino acids. Germline values: CDR1 SNHLY, CDR2 FYNNEI. V lost 5 bases and J 4 bases, leaving 17 bases between the germline ends. The CDR3 protein is CASSFGIAGVTEAFF. CDR3 bases: TGTGCCAGCAGTTTCGGGATAGCAGGGGTCACTGAAGCTTTCTTT.

V is TRBV5-1 and J is TRBJ2-3; 8 nucleotides agree with TRBD1. The CDR3 has 16 amino acids. The trim removed 4 bases at V and 0 bases at J, leaving 7 bases unmatched. From germline, CDR1 is SGHRS and CDR2 YFSETQ. The CDR3 coding sequence is TGCGCCAGCAGCCTAGGACAGGGTTCGAGCACAGATACGCAGTATTTT. Amino acid sequence: CASSLGQGSSTDTQYF. Variable domain in full (rest from reference TRBV5-1 and TRBJ2-3): KAGVTQTPRYLIKTRGQQVTLSCSPISGHRSVSWYQQTPGQGLQFLFEYFSETQRNKGNFPGRFSGRQFSNSRSEMNVSTLELGDSALYLCASSLGQGSSTDTQYFGPGTRLTVL.

The chain is built from TRBV29-1 and TRBJ1-3; D call uncertain. V was cut by 4 bases and J by 0 bases, with 10 bases left in between. The CDR3 is 14 residues long. Germline values: CDR1 SQVTM, CDR2 ANQGSEA. The CDR3 is CSVVFWSSGNTIYF. The CDR3 bases are TGCAGCGTTGTTTTCTGGAGCTCTGGAAACACCATATATTTT.

The chain carries TRBV9 and TRBJ2-7, with TRBD2 matching 7 bases. Germline values: CDR1 SGDLS, CDR2 YYNGEE. With 4 bases clipped from V and 0 bases from J, the junction kept 7 bases outside the gene matches. The CDR3 is made up of 15 amino acids. The DNA of the CDR3 is TGTGCCAGCAGCCCCGGGGACTATAGCTCCTACGAGCAGTACTTC. This sequence encodes CASSPGDYSSYEQYF.

This clone was detected a few times. V usage is TRBV14 and J usage is TRBJ1-1; a possible D gene is TRBD1 (5 bases). Deletions cut 4 bases from V and 5 bases from J, with 17 bases between. The CDR3 sequence is 15 residues long. The germline gives CDR1 SGHDN, CDR2 FVKESK. Written as DNA, the CDR3 is TGTGCCAGCAGCCCGGGGCGGGGTTCGAGGACTGAAGCTTTCTTT. Translation gives CASSPGRGSRTEAFF.

The chain employs TRBV4-2 and TRBJ2-7; 8 positions match TRBD2. V was pared by 3 bases and J by 0 bases, with 1 base of the junction left unmatched. The germline CDR1 and CDR2 sequences are LGHNA and YNFKEQ. This CDR3 comprises 14 residues. The CDR3 spells CASSHGGGSYEQYF. The CDR3 nucleotides read TGTGCCAGCAGCCACGGGGGGGGCTCCTACGAGCAGTACTTC.

The chain employs TRBV19 and TRBJ1-5, with a possible D match to TRBD1 (5 bases). The CDR3 extends over 15 amino acids. V was clipped by 2 bases and J by 6 bases, with 14 bases between them. From germline, CDR1 is LNHDA and CDR2 SQIVND (reference sequence). The CDR3 loop is CASSISTGWSQPQHF. In nucleotides, the CDR3 is TGTGCCAGTAGTATATCAACAGGATGGAGTCAGCCCCAGCATTTT.

The V gene is TRBV5-1, the J gene TRBJ1-1, with 8 nucleotides matching TRBD1. CDR3 length: 14 residues. V lost 5 bases and J lost 1; bases outside the gene matches: 4. In germline, CDR1 is SGHRS, CDR2 YFSETQ. CDR3 nucleotides: TGCGCCAGCAGGACAGGGGTATCGAACACTGAAGCTTTCTTT. Protein sequence: CASRTGVSNTEAFF. The variable domain in full, with the rest retrieved from reference TRBV5-1 and TRBJ1-1, is KAGVTQTPRYLIKTRGQQVTLSCSPISGHRSVSWYQQTPGQGLQFLFEYFSETQRNKGNFPGRFSGRQFSNSRSEMNVSTLELGDSALYLCASRTGVSNTEAFFGQGTRLTVV.

This sequence joins TRBV14 and TRBJ1-2, with D maybe TRBD1 (5 bases). Germline CDR1 is SGHDN and CDR2 is FVKESK. The CDR3 contains 13 residues. V lost 2 bases to trimming and J lost 7 bases, with 11 bases between them. In DNA, the CDR3 is TGTGCCAGCAGCCAATACGCAGGGTCTGGCTACACCTTC. This sequence encodes CASSQYAGSGYTF.

This rearrangement joins TRBV2 to TRBJ1-1, with D uncertain. Germline CDR1 SNHLY, CDR2 FYNNEI. The V and J ends lost 5 bases and 1 base respectively, with 5 bases between them. This CDR3 region has 12 residues. CDR3 in amino acids: CASSTPNTEAFF. CDR3 DNA sequence: TGTGCCAGCAGTACACCGAACACTGAAGCTTTCTTT.

There are a few counts of this clone. V is TRBV9 and J is TRBJ1-4, with D possibly matching TRBD1 (6 bases). The CDR3 runs 15 residues. With 4 bases removed from V and 3 bases from J, the gap between germline ends came to 13 bases. CDR1 is SGDLS and CDR2 is YYNGEE in the germline V gene. CDR3 bases: TGTGCCAGCAGCCCAACAGGGCCTTCTAATGAAAAACTGTTTTTT. It codes for CASSPTGPSNEKLFF. Using reference TRBV9 and TRBJ1-4 for the parts outside the CDR3, the full variable domain is DSGVTQTPKHLITATGQRVTLRCSPRSGDLSVYWYQQSLDQGLQFLIQYYNGEERAKGNILERFSAQQFPDLHSELNLSSLELGDSALYFCASSPTGPSNEKLFFGSGTQLSVL.

This clone was counted between two and nine times. This rearrangement joins TRBV10-1 to TRBJ2-2; possible D gene TRBD1, 6 bases. V was shortened by 2 bases and J by 0 bases, with 22 bases between the two germline ends. Germline V lookup: CDR1 WNHNN, CDR2 SYGVQD (reference sequence). The CDR3 covers 20 residues. This chain's CDR3 is CASSETRFTGLEANTGELFF. As DNA, the CDR3 is TGCGCCAGCAGTGAGACGCGATTCACAGGGCTTGAGGCGAACACCGGGGAGCTGTTTTTT.

This chain joins TRBV6-1 and TRBJ1-2; D ambiguous. The CDR3 totals 12 residues. Germline CDR1 is MNHNS and CDR2 is SASEGT. V was trimmed by 6 bases and J by 4 bases, leaving 9 bases between them. The DNA for the CDR3 is TGTGCCAGCAGGCAGAACCTCTATGGCTACACCTTC. Translated, it gives CASRQNLYGYTF.

The V gene is TRBV27, the J gene TRBJ1-2; no clear D. CDR1 MNHEY and CDR2 SMNVEV come from the germline V gene (reference sequence). With 2 bases removed from V and 2 bases from J, the gap between germline ends came to 6 bases. The CDR3 is 13 residues long. The CDR3 DNA sequence: TGTGCCAGCAGTTTAGGGCAGAACTATGGCTACACCTTC. Protein sequence: CASSLGQNYGYTF.